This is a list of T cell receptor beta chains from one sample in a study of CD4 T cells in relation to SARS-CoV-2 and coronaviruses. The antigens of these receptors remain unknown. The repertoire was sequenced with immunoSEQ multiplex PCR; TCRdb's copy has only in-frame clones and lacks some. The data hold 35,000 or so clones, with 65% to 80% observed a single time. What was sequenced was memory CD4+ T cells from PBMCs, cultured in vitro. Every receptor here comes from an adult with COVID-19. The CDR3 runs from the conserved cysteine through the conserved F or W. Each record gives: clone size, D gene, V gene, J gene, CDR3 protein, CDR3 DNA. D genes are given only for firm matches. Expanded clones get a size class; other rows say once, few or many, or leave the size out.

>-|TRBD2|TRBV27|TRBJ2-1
CASSPRTSGSGRGNEQFF
TGTGCCAGCAGTCCCAGGACTAGCGGGAGCGGTCGGGGCAATGAGCAGTTCTTC
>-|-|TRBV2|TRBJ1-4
CASSAVLGTTGLFF
TGTGCCAGCAGTGCCGTTCTCGGGACAACTGGACTGTTTTTT
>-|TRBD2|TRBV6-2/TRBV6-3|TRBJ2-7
CASSSSRTSYEQYF
TGTGCCAGCAGTTCAAGCCGGACTAGCTACGAGCAGTACTTC
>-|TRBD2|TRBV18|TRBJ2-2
CASSPGSGSLTGELFF
TGTGCCAGCTCACCCGGAAGCGGGAGCTTAACCGGGGAGCTGTTTTTT
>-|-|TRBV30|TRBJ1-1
CAWNLRDNEAFF
TGTGCCTGGAACTTACGGGACAACGAAGCTTTCTTT
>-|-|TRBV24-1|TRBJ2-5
CATSDPSRQETQYF
TGTGCCACCAGTGATCCAAGTAGGCAAGAGACCCAGTACTTC
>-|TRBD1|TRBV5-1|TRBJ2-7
CASSLAPGGYEQYF
TGCGCCAGCAGCTTGGCGCCAGGGGGCTACGAGCAGTACTTC
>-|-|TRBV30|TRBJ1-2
CAWSDGPNYGYTF
TGTGCCTGGAGTGACGGTCCTAACTATGGCTACACCTTC
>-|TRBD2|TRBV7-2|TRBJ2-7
CASSTLAGDLYEQYF
TGTGCCAGCAGCACTCTAGCGGGCGATCTCTACGAGCAGTACTTC
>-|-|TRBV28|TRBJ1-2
CASSLGAGGDGYTF
TGTGCCAGCAGTTTAGGGGCCGGGGGGGATGGCTACACCTTC
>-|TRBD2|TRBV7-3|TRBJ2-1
CASSLGGRAYNEQFF
TGTGCCAGCAGCTTAGGCGGGAGGGCCTACAATGAGCAGTTCTTC
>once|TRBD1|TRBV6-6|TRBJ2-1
CASRTGSNEQFF
TGTGCCAGCAGGACAGGGAGCAATGAGCAGTTCTTC
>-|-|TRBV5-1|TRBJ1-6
CASSSSGGYNSPLHF
TGCGCCAGCAGCTCCTCCGGGGGCTATAATTCACCCCTCCACTTT
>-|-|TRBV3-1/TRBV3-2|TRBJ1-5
CASSQAYSNQPQHF
TGTGCCAGCAGCCAAGCTTATAGCAATCAGCCCCAGCATTTT
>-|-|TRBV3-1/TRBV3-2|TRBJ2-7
CASSQAGVSYEQYF
TGTGCCAGCAGCCAAGCGGGGGTGTCCTACGAGCAGTACTTC
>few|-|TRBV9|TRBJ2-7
CASSVSVDHSYEQYF
TGTGCCAGCAGCGTTAGCGTCGACCACTCCTACGAGCAGTACTTC
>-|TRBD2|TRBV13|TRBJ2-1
CASSSRKREANNEQFF
TGTGCCAGCAGCTCACGAAAGCGGGAGGCGAACAATGAGCAGTTCTTC
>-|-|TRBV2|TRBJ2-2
CASSDGVLGRLTGELFF
TGTGCCAGCAGTGATGGTGTACTAGGGCGACTCACCGGGGAGCTGTTTTTT
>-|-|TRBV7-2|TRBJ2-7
CASSLTEFYEQYF
TGTGCCAGCAGCTTAACAGAGTTCTACGAGCAGTACTTC
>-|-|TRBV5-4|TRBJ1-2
CASSPSGNYGYTF
TGTGCCAGCAGCCCCTCTGGGAACTATGGCTACACCTTC
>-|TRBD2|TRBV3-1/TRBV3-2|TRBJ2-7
CASSQTGLAAYEQYF
TGTGCCAGCAGCCAGACGGGGCTAGCGGCCTACGAGCAGTACTTC
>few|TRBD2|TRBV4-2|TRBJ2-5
CASSQALLAGAETQYF
TGTGCCAGCAGCCAAGCTTTACTAGCGGGAGCAGAGACCCAGTACTTC
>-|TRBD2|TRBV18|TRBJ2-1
CASSPTGLAGDNEQFF
TGTGCCAGCTCACCCACTGGGCTAGCGGGGGACAATGAGCAGTTCTTC
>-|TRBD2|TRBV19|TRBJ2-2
CASSIRLAVTNTGELFF
TGTGCCAGTAGTATAAGGCTAGCGGTAACGAACACCGGGGAGCTGTTTTTT
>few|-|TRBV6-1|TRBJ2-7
CASSEEGTSPYEQYF
TGTGCCAGCAGTGAAGAAGGGACGTCACCCTACGAGCAGTACTTC
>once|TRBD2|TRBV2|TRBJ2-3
CASRSPRLAGDSDTQYF
TGTGCCAGCAGGAGCCCCCGACTAGCGGGAGATTCAGATACGCAGTATTTT
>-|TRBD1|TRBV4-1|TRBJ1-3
CASSRTDREGNTIYF
TGCGCCAGCAGCCGAACAGACAGGGAAGGAAACACCATATATTTT
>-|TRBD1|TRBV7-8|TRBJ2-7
CASSYQGAYEQYF
TGTGCCAGCAGCTACCAGGGGGCCTACGAGCAGTACTTC
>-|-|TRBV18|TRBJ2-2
CASSPIGTKNTGELFF
TGTGCCAGCTCACCTATTGGGACAAAGAACACCGGGGAGCTGTTTTTT
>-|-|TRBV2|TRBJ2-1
CASSDSAGPSYNEQFF
TGTGCCAGCAGTGACTCGGCGGGACCCTCCTACAATGAGCAGTTCTTC
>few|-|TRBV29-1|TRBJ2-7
CSVESGGAAYEQYF
TGCAGCGTTGAGTCTGGCGGGGCCGCCTACGAGCAGTACTTC
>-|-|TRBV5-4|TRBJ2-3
CASSFRDGSGTDTQYF
TGTGCCAGCAGCTTCCGGGACGGGAGTGGGACAGATACGCAGTATTTT